The 29 T cell receptor beta chains below all came from one sample that was sequenced in a study of OX40 agonist ivuxolimab in advanced cancers. Clones were sequenced by immunoSEQ multiplex PCR, and TCRdb holds only the in-frame ones, with some missing. The data contain tens of thousands of clones, about 91% of them seen just once; the ten biggest clones take up about 20%. Source: CD4+ or CD8+ T cells sorted from blood, taken in a trial of the OX40 agonist ivuxolimab. The receptors derive from an adult with an advanced solid tumor such as melanoma, head and neck, liver or kidney cancer.

The chain uses TRBV4-2 and TRBJ2-7, with D possibly TRBD1 on 5 matching bases. CDR3 length: 15 amino acids. The germline gives CDR1 LGHNA, CDR2 YNFKEQ. Trimming shortened V by 0 bases and J by 0 bases, and 9 bases separated the two germline ends. The CDR3 protein is CASSQERQGSYEQYF. The CDR3 nucleotides are TGTGCCAGCAGCCAAGAACGGCAGGGCTCCTACGAGCAGTACTTC.

This rearrangement joins TRBV4-3 to TRBJ2-5, with D tentatively TRBD1 (5 bases). Germline V gives CDR1 LGHNA, CDR2 YSLEER. The CDR3 is made up of 13 amino acids. Between the trimmed V and J ends, which lost 4 bases and 4 bases, there was a span of 10 bases. The CDR3 region has the DNA TGCGCCAGCAGCCCCGCTGACAGAGAGACCCAGTACTTC. This codes for CASSPADRETQYF.

CDR3 in amino acids: CASSDLGTDMRGYTF. DNA for the CDR3: TGCGCCAGCAGTGACCTGGGAACCGATATGAGGGGCTACACCTTC. J is TRBJ1-2 and V is TRBV10-2, with unresolved D. V was pared by 3 bases and J by 8 bases, with 19 bases between. CDR1 and CDR2 from the germline V gene are WSHSY and SAAADI. This CDR3 comprises 15 residues.

This clone appeared once. The gene calls are TRBV28 and TRBJ2-1; D possibly corresponds to TRBD1 (6 bases). Germline V gene data show CDR1 as MDHEN and CDR2 as SYDVKM. V dropped 4 bases and J dropped 10 bases, with 17 bases sitting between them. The CDR3 has 14 amino acids. Written as DNA, the CDR3 is TGTGCCAGCAGTTCTCTACGGGACATAGAGGAGCAGTTCTTC. Encoded protein: CASSSLRDIEEQFF.

The V gene is TRBV19, the J gene TRBJ2-7; 9 nucleotides align to TRBD2. The V gene's germline CDR1 is LNHDA and CDR2 SQIVND (reference sequence). J lost 5 bases, V lost 0 bases, and 14 bases had no gene match. The CDR3 covers 18 residues. CDR3 amino acids: CASSIDLPASGEPNEQYF. DNA for the CDR3: TGTGCCAGTAGTATAGATCTCCCAGCTAGCGGGGAGCCCAACGAGCAGTACTTC.

For the CDR3, the DNA is TGTGCCAGCAGCTTAAGCTCACGGGCTCCGACGATCTACAATGAGCAGTTCTTC. This gives the protein CASSLSSRAPTIYNEQFF. The chain combines TRBV7-3 with TRBJ2-1; D remains ambiguous. V shed 1 base and J shed 3 bases, with 19 bases lying between them. The CDR3 totals 18 residues. Germline V gene sequence: CDR1 SGHTA, CDR2 FQGTGA.

The chain has TRBV5-1 and TRBJ2-7; D is possibly TRBD1 or TRBD2 (5 bases each). V lost 3 bases to trimming and J lost 1 base, with 8 bases between them. Germline V gives CDR1 SGHRS, CDR2 YFSETQ. CDR3 length: 13 amino acids. In DNA form, the CDR3 reads TGCGCCAGCAGCTGGGACGGATCCTACGAGCAGTACTTC. It specifies CASSWDGSYEQYF.

V gene TRBV9 combines with J gene TRBJ2-1, with 8 bases identical to TRBD2. Germline V gene lookup returns CDR1 SGDLS and CDR2 YYNGEE. The CDR3 is made up of 14 amino acids. V shed 1 base and J 7 bases; nucleotides not matched to a gene: 4. CDR3 residues: CASSVSGSINEQFF. The CDR3 bases are TGTGCCAGCAGCGTAAGCGGGAGTATTAATGAGCAGTTCTTC. Full variable domain (remainder filled in from reference TRBV9 and TRBJ2-1): DSGVTQTPKHLITATGQRVTLRCSPRSGDLSVYWYQQSLDQGLQFLIQYYNGEERAKGNILERFSAQQFPDLHSELNLSSLELGDSALYFCASSVSGSINEQFFGPGTRLTVL.

The rearrangement uses TRBV7-9 and TRBJ2-5, with no clear D. V dropped 1 base and J dropped 1 base, with 4 bases sitting between them. The germline gives CDR1 SEHNR, CDR2 FQNEAQ (reference sequence). The CDR3 sequence is 13 residues long. CDR3 protein: CASSLGSQETQYF. CDR3 bases: TGTGCCAGCAGCTTAGGGTCCCAAGAGACCCAGTACTTC.

The chain joins TRBV6-1 to TRBJ2-7, with D unclear. The CDR3 spans 13 residues. Germline CDR1 MNHNS, CDR2 SASEGT. V lost 9 bases and J 0 bases, leaving 12 bases between the germline ends. CDR3 loop: CASNGRYSYEQYF. CDR3 bases: TGTGCCAGTAACGGACGGTACTCCTACGAGCAGTACTTC.

J is TRBJ2-5 and V is TRBV7-9; D is uncertain. Germline CDR1 reads SEHNR; CDR2 reads FQNEAQ (reference sequence). The CDR3 is 17 amino acids. V lost 5 bases, J lost 5 bases, and 24 bases lay in between. CDR3 in amino acids: CASSPTEDGYHRETQYF. The CDR3 nucleotides read TGTGCCAGCAGCCCAACCGAAGACGGGTACCACCGGGAGACCCAGTACTTC.

V gene TRBV28 combines with J gene TRBJ2-7, with a possible D match to TRBD1 (5 bases). The CDR3 contains 15 residues. Germline lookup yields CDR1 MDHEN and CDR2 SYDVKM. Trimming stripped 5 bases from V and 5 bases from J, with 19 bases between. The DNA for the CDR3 is TGTGCCAGCAGTCTCAGGGAACCCCAGATAAACGAGCAGTACTTC. The encoded protein is CASSLREPQINEQYF.

The V gene is TRBV4-3, the J gene TRBJ1-1, with D hard to call. Germline-derived CDR1 and CDR2 are LGHNA and YSLEER. Trimming removed 2 bases from V and 1 base from J, with 5 bases in between. This CDR3 is 13 amino acids long. The DNA of the CDR3 is TGCGCCAGCAGCCAACTGAAGAACACTGAAGCTTTCTTT. Protein sequence: CASSQLKNTEAFF.

This clone was detected only a few times. The gene calls are TRBV4-3 and TRBJ2-7; TRBD2 might be the D (5 bases). The germline gives CDR1 LGHNA, CDR2 YSLEER. V was pared by 1 base and J by 1 base, with 8 bases between. The CDR3 is made up of 14 amino acids. The CDR3 is CASSQGRGSYEQYF. The CDR3 bases are TGCGCCAGCAGCCAAGGTCGAGGGTCCTACGAGCAGTACTTC.

The chain employs TRBV5-6 and TRBJ1-5, with D unclear. The length of the CDR3 is 12 residues. With 3 bases removed from V and 0 bases from J, the gap between germline ends came to 1 base. Germline CDR1 is SGHDT and CDR2 is YYEEEE. CDR3 loop: CASSYSNQPQHF. CDR3 nucleotide sequence: TGTGCCAGCAGCTATAGCAATCAGCCCCAGCATTTT.

This clone has only a few counts. V gene TRBV27 combines with J gene TRBJ1-2; D may be TRBD1 (6 bases). This CDR3 comprises 14 residues. Germline V gives CDR1 MNHEY, CDR2 SMNVEV (reference sequence). The V end lost 8 bases, the J end lost 2 bases, and 15 bases lay between the germline ends. CDR3 region: CASSRRGANYGYTF. As DNA, the CDR3 is TGTGCCAGCTCCAGGAGGGGGGCAAACTATGGCTACACCTTC.

The genes are TRBV13 and TRBJ1-1, with unresolved D. The CDR3 sequence is 14 residues long. Looked up from germline, CDR1 is PRHDT and CDR2 is FYEKMQ (reference sequence). V lost 0 bases and J lost 1, with 6 bases in between. CDR3: CASSLGLGNTEAFF. CDR3 DNA sequence: TGTGCCAGCAGCTTAGGACTGGGGAACACTGAAGCTTTCTTT.

As concerns this clone: This sample also contains other DNA sequences that code for the same CDR3. The gene calls are TRBV7-9 and TRBJ2-7; 8 bases agree with TRBD1. CDR1 is SEHNR, CDR2 FQNEAQ, per germline (reference sequence). The length of the CDR3 is 14 residues. The ends lost 2 bases at V and 3 bases at J; junction bases unmatched: 3. CDR3 DNA: TGTGCCAGCAGCTTACAGGGGGCTGGCTACGAGCAGTACTTC. As protein: CASSLQGAGYEQYF.

The CDR3 spells CASSPGTGWEKLFF. CDR3 DNA: TGTGCCAGCAGTCCCGGGACAGGGTGGGAAAAACTGTTTTTT. The chain carries TRBV27 and TRBJ1-4, with 9 bases aligning to TRBD1. Germline trimming cut 5 bases from V and 8 bases from J; bases unmatched to any gene: 6. The CDR3 loop spans 14 amino acids. The germline V gene has CDR1 MNHEY and CDR2 SMNVEV (reference sequence).

The chain has TRBV6-5 and TRBJ2-3; D call uncertain. Germline CDR1 reads MNHEY; CDR2 reads SVGAGI. This CDR3 has 13 residues. Deletions cut 4 bases from V and 1 base from J, with 6 bases between. CDR3 amino acids: CASSFRGTDTQYF. Here the CDR3 DNA reads TGTGCCAGCAGTTTTCGCGGCACAGATACGCAGTATTTT.

The chain carries TRBV6-5 and TRBJ2-7, with TRBD1 matching over 8 bases. There are 15 residues in the CDR3. Germline V gives CDR1 MNHEY, CDR2 SVGAGI. V lost 2 bases and J lost 2; bases outside the gene matches: 5. In DNA form, the CDR3 reads TGTGCCAGCAGTTACGGACAGGGTTCTCCCTACGAGCAGTACTTC. Translation gives CASSYGQGSPYEQYF.

This chain links TRBV21-1 with TRBJ2-5; no check of the table's D call, TRBD1, against the DNA was made. TRBV21-1 is a recognized pseudogene. This CDR3 has 14 residues. In DNA, the CDR3 is TGTGCCAGCAGACGGACAGGGGTACAAGAGACCCAGTACTTC. Translation gives CASRRTGVQETQYF.

Comments on this clone: A read error may account for a junction end that differs from germline. V is TRBV27 and J is TRBJ2-1, with 8 bases lining up with TRBD2. CDR1 and CDR2 (germline): MNHEY, SMNVEV (reference sequence). The CDR3 sequence is 14 residues long. CDR3 nucleotides: TGTGCCAGCAGTCCTAGCGGGCCCTACAATAAGCAGTTCTTC. This sequence encodes CASSPSGPYNKQFF.

The chain recombines TRBV4-3 with TRBJ2-7; possible D gene TRBD2, 5 bases. V shed 2 bases and J shed 3 bases, with 11 bases lying between them. Germline V gene lookup returns CDR1 LGHNA and CDR2 YSLEER. The CDR3 is 14 residues long. CDR3 amino acids: CASSQSAGNYEQYF. CDR3 nucleotide sequence: TGCGCCAGCAGCCAATCTGCCGGGAACTACGAGCAGTACTTC.

The chain joins TRBV7-2 to TRBJ2-7; D possibly corresponds to TRBD2 (6 bases). Germline values: CDR1 SGHTA, CDR2 FQGNSA. The CDR3 sequence is 13 residues long. The V end lost 9 bases, the J end lost 3 bases, and 15 bases lay between the germline ends. CDR3 sequence (DNA): TGTGCCAGTTGCGGAGGGGTGGTCTACGAGCAGTACTTC. Amino acid sequence: CASCGGVVYEQYF.

The V call is TRBV5-6, the J call TRBJ1-4; no clear D. In germline, CDR1 is SGHDT, CDR2 YYEEEE. CDR3 length: 15 amino acids. Trimming left V 2 bases short and J 5 bases short, with 13 bases between. The CDR3 sequence is CASSLSTGRNEKLFF. The CDR3, as DNA: TGTGCCAGCAGCTTATCAACTGGGAGGAATGAAAAACTGTTTTTT.

The chain has TRBV28 and TRBJ1-4; possible D gene TRBD1, 5 bases. V lost 6 bases and J lost 0, with 11 bases in between. The germline CDR1 and CDR2 sequences are MDHEN and SYDVKM. The CDR3 is made up of 15 amino acids. CDR3 in DNA: TGTGCCAGCAGGGGGGGTGCAGCAACTAATGAAAAACTGTTTTTT. Translation gives CASRGGAATNEKLFF.

J is TRBJ1-5 and V is TRBV18; D gene uncertain. The ends were cut back, 0 bases at V and 6 bases at J, with 3 bases in the middle. The CDR3 consists of 12 residues. CDR1 is KGHSH, CDR2 LQKENI, per germline. CDR3 in DNA: TGTGCCAGCTCACCACCGGGTCAGCCCCAGCATTTT. It yields the protein CASSPPGQPQHF.

The chain recombines TRBV19 with TRBJ1-5; 7 bases map to TRBD1. The germline V gene encodes CDR1 LNHDA and CDR2 SQIVND (reference sequence). The CDR3 consists of 12 residues. V dropped 10 bases and J dropped 6; count of bases not matched to a gene: 6. In DNA form, the CDR3 reads TGTGCCACAGACAGGGAAGGTCAGCCCCAGCATTTT. This codes for CATDREGQPQHF.